Sequencing of this T cell receptor (beta chain) was carried out in a study of blood T cell repertoires in COVID-19. Overall study: The samples span acute and convalescent COVID-19 from the United States, Italy and Spain. T cells, B-cell-depleted T cells, or PBMCs supplied cDNA or gDNA.

Points on this clone: At one of its ends the junction is not consistent with the germline gene, which may arise from a read error.

The CDR3 has 14 residues. Germline lookup yields CDR1 LNHDA and CDR2 SQIVND (reference sequence). Original data processing: Estimation of nucleated cell counts relied on the amplification of reference gene primers. Data came from immunoSEQ multiplex PCR; TCRdb stores just in-frame clones and leaves some out. From that table come the V and J calls and clone size; the DNA was used to work out D and trimming. Of roughly 150,000 clones in the sample, roughly nine tenths were seen once. Sequencing was done on a sample of peripheral blood. This chain connects TRBV19 to TRBJ2-5; D uncertain. The receptor was derived from a woman in her 70s with acute or convalescent COVID-19. Here the CDR3 DNA reads TGTGCCAGTAGTGTAGAGCCAGGCCAAGAGACCCAGTACTTC. This translates into CASSVEPGQETQYF.